The rows below give T cell receptor beta chains drawn from one sample of a study of shared clonotypes between healthy human individuals. TCRdb's table, derived via immunoSEQ multiplex PCR, lists solely in-frame clones and lacks some. This sample carries some 2.1 million clones, about 93% of them seen once, and the ten largest clones take around 1.7%. What was sequenced was naive CD8+ T cells from PBMCs. The receptor source for this set is a young man in good health. Some clones in this sample may be carry-over from other donors' samples. Both conserved end residues are part of each CDR3. The D gene is left open where the match is weak. A clone size is listed for some rows: how often the clone was seen (once, few, many), or a class if it is expanded.

D gene	clone size	V gene	J gene	CDR3 protein	CDR3 DNA
TRBD1	.	TRBV28	TRBJ1-4	CASSPGQRNEKLFF	TGTGCCAGCAGTCCGGGACAGAGGAATGAAAAACTGTTTTTT
TRBD2	.	TRBV7-3	TRBJ2-1	CASRRLAGDNEQFF	TGTGCCAGCAGGAGACTAGCGGGAGACAATGAGCAGTTCTTC
.	.	TRBV30	TRBJ1-3	CAWRGVGVIGNTIYF	TGTGCCTGGAGGGGGGTTGGGGTTATTGGAAACACCATATATTTT
.	.	TRBV5-1	TRBJ1-3	CASSFSGQGQNTIYF	TGCGCCAGCAGCTTCTCCGGGCAGGGACAAAACACCATATATTTT
.	.	TRBV30	TRBJ2-3	CAWSTFSGLTDTQYF	TGTGCCTGGAGCACATTTTCGGGTCTCACAGATACGCAGTATTTT
.	.	TRBV9	TRBJ2-5	CASSPQGRETQYF	TGTGCCAGCAGCCCCCAGGGGCGGGAGACCCAGTACTTC
.	.	TRBV9	TRBJ2-7	CASSVGTHYEQYF	TGTGCCAGCAGCGTCGGGACACACTACGAGCAGTACTTC
.	once	TRBV7-6	TRBJ2-2	CASSPFPTAPNTGELFF	TGTGCCAGCAGCCCCTTCCCGACGGCGCCGAACACCGGGGAGCTGTTTTTT
TRBD2	.	TRBV14	TRBJ2-7	CASSPQTYSGSSFGEQYF	TGTGCCAGCAGCCCGCAGACCTATAGCGGGAGTAGTTTTGGGGAGCAGTACTTC
.	.	TRBV12-5	TRBJ1-1	CASGLGQNTEAFF	TGTGCTAGTGGTTTGGGACAGAACACTGAAGCTTTCTTT
.	.	TRBV19	TRBJ2-3	CASSIGPTDTQYF	TGTGCCAGTAGTATAGGGCCCACAGATACGCAGTATTTT
.	.	TRBV2	TRBJ2-5	CASSEEGRETQYF	TGTGCCAGCAGTGAAGAAGGGAGAGAGACCCAGTACTTC
.	.	TRBV7-2	TRBJ1-1	CASSYLGTEAFF	TGTGCCAGCAGCTACTTAGGCACTGAAGCTTTCTTT
TRBD1	.	TRBV28	TRBJ1-5	CASRYVRDRVNQPQHF	TGTGCCAGCCGTTATGTGAGGGACAGGGTCAATCAGCCCCAGCATTTT
.	.	TRBV29-1	TRBJ2-7	CSVEERTGSSYEQYF	TGCAGCGTTGAAGAAAGAACCGGGTCTTCCTACGAGCAGTACTTC
.	.	TRBV7-9	TRBJ1-1	CASSLIIRKTEAFF	TGTGCCAGCAGCTTAATTATCCGTAAAACTGAAGCTTTCTTT
.	.	TRBV7-3	TRBJ2-1	CASSGRDGGQDEQFF	TGTGCCAGCAGCGGCCGGGACGGAGGACAAGATGAGCAGTTCTTC
.	.	TRBV5-1	TRBJ1-1	CASSLDAFNTEAFF	TGCGCCAGCAGCTTGGACGCATTCAACACTGAAGCTTTCTTT
.	few	TRBV19	TRBJ1-1	CASTHSPGDSEAFF	TGTGCCAGTACCCACTCACCCGGCGACTCTGAAGCTTTCTTT